The 17 T cell receptor beta chains given below trace back to one sample, sequenced in a study of T cell responses to AZD1222 COVID-19 vaccine. Repertoires were generated with immunoSEQ multiplex PCR, while TCRdb's copy carries only in-frame clones and drops some. The sample comprises about 97,000 clones, 91% of which are singletons, and around 8.1% rests with the top ten. Material: peripheral blood, obtained on day 0 of AZD1222 vaccination. Receptor source: an adult in good health.

V and J are TRBV5-1 and TRBJ2-3; 7 nucleotides align to TRBD1. The CDR3 has 14 residues. V lost 4 bases, J lost 0 bases, and 2 bases stayed unmatched. CDR1 SGHRS and CDR2 YFSETQ come from the germline V gene. The CDR3 DNA follows: TGCGCCAGCAGCCGGGACAGTAGCACAGATACGCAGTATTTT. Protein product: CASSRDSSTDTQYF. The complete variable domain, with remaining parts taken from reference TRBV5-1 and TRBJ2-3, reads KAGVTQTPRYLIKTRGQQVTLSCSPISGHRSVSWYQQTPGQGLQFLFEYFSETQRNKGNFPGRFSGRQFSNSRSEMNVSTLELGDSALYLCASSRDSSTDTQYFGPGTRLTVL.

This chain joins TRBV5-6 and TRBJ2-2, with a tentative D call TRBD2 (5 bases). This CDR3 is 15 amino acids long. V was trimmed by 4 bases and J by 1 base, leaving 11 bases between them. The germline gives CDR1 SGHDT, CDR2 YYEEEE. The CDR3 bases are TGTGCCAGCAGCACCACGGGGATGAACACCGGGGAGCTGTTTTTT. This gives the protein CASSTTGMNTGELFF. Based on the CDR3 plus reference TRBV5-6 and TRBJ2-2, the full variable domain is DAGVTQSPTHLIKTRGQQVTLRCSPKSGHDTVSWYQQALGQGPQFIFQYYEEEERQRGNFPDRFSGHQFPNYSSELNVNALLLGDSALYLCASSTTGMNTGELFFGEGSRLTVL.

The chain has TRBV7-2 and TRBJ1-5, with TRBD1 identical over 11 bases. Germline V lookup: CDR1 SGHTA, CDR2 FQGNSA. The CDR3 is 15 amino acids. V dropped 1 base and J dropped 6; count of bases not matched to a gene: 2. The CDR3 nucleotides are TGTGCCAGCAGCTTAGGGACAGGGGGCTTTCAGCCCCAGCATTTT. Translated, it gives CASSLGTGGFQPQHF. The full variable domain, in which reference TRBV7-2 and TRBJ1-5 provide the parts outside the CDR3, is GAGVSQSPSNKVTEKGKDVELRCDPISGHTALYWYRQSLGQGLEFLIYFQGNSAPDKSGLPSDRFSAERTGGSVSTLTIQRTQQEDSAVYLCASSLGTGGFQPQHFGDGTRLSIL.

The V call is TRBV12-3 or TRBV12-4, the J call TRBJ2-5, with D possibly TRBD1 on 6 matching bases. Trimming stripped 8 bases from V and 5 bases from J, with 9 bases between. The length of the CDR3 is 11 residues. The chain's CDR3 is CASGQYETQYF. The CDR3 region has the DNA TGTGCCAGCGGACAGTACGAGACCCAGTACTTC.

This chain joins TRBV7-9 and TRBJ1-5; TRBD1 is a possible D gene (5 bases). CDR3 length: 14 amino acids. Germline loops: CDR1 SEHNR, CDR2 FQNEAQ (reference sequence). V gave up 8 bases and J gave up 4 bases, with 15 bases separating them. CDR3: CASSWGRANQPQHF. CDR3 nucleotide sequence: TGTGCCAGCTCATGGGGCAGGGCGAATCAGCCCCAGCATTTT. Together with reference TRBV7-9 and TRBJ1-5, the CDR3 gives the full variable domain: DTGVSQNPRHKITKRGQNVTFRCDPISEHNRLYWYRQTLGQGPEFLTYFQNEAQLEKSRLLSDRFSAERPKGSFSTLEIQRTEQGDSAMYLCASSWGRANQPQHFGDGTRLSIL.

The chain uses TRBV19 and TRBJ1-5, with D hard to call. Germline V gene data show CDR1 as LNHDA and CDR2 as SQIVND (reference sequence). The CDR3 has 14 residues. V was clipped by 10 bases and J by 0 bases, with 13 bases between them. The CDR3: CATTRPYSNQPQHF. The CDR3 DNA follows: TGTGCCACAACTAGACCCTATAGCAATCAGCCCCAGCATTTT.

In DNA, the CDR3 is TGTGCCAGCAAAAACGGGAATAGCAATCAGCCCCAGCATTTT. This translates into CASKNGNSNQPQHF. The chain joins TRBV28 to TRBJ1-5; the D is unclear. This CDR3 contains 14 residues. The V gene's germline CDR1 is MDHEN and CDR2 SYDVKM. Between the trimmed V and J ends, which lost 7 bases and 0 bases, there was a span of 10 bases. Full variable domain (missing parts from reference TRBV28 and TRBJ1-5): DVKVTQSSRYLVKRTGEKVFLECVQDMDHENMFWYRQDPGLGLRLIYFSYDVKMKEKGDIPEGYSVSREKKERFSLILESASTNQTSMYLCASKNGNSNQPQHFGDGTRLSIL.

The V gene is TRBV6-1, the J gene TRBJ2-7; D gene ambiguous. V was clipped by 7 bases and J by 3 bases, with 16 bases between them. CDR1 is MNHNS and CDR2 is SASEGT in the germline V gene. The CDR3 is 14 residues long. The CDR3 DNA follows: TGTGCCAGCACCGACCCCCGTTTACTCTACGAGCAGTACTTC. This encodes CASTDPRLLYEQYF.

The chain uses TRBV27 and TRBJ1-5; the D gene is possibly TRBD1 (6 bases). The germline CDR1 and CDR2 sequences are MNHEY and SMNVEV (reference sequence). V lost 5 bases, J lost 7 bases, and 15 bases lay in between. The CDR3 runs to 14 residues. The DNA of the CDR3 is TGTGCCAGCAGTCATCGGGGGCTGAAGCAGCCCCAGCATTTT. Its translation is CASSHRGLKQPQHF.

The count of this clone is one. The chain links TRBV2 to TRBJ1-2; D gene ambiguous. CDR3 length: 13 residues. The V gene's germline CDR1 is SNHLY and CDR2 FYNNEI. Between the trimmed V and J ends, which lost 1 base and 13 bases, there was a span of 16 bases. DNA for the CDR3: TGTGCCAGCAGTGAAGAAAGTGGGCCCAAGGTCACCTTC. Protein product: CASSEESGPKVTF.

Only one count was recorded for this clone. This sequence joins TRBV15 and TRBJ1-3; D might be TRBD1 (6 bases). V was cut by 3 bases and J by 0 bases, with 6 bases left in between. Germline lookup yields CDR1 LNHNV and CDR2 YYDKDF (reference sequence). The CDR3 runs to 14 residues. CDR3 sequence reads: CATSRDSSGNTIYF. The CDR3 nucleotides read TGTGCCACCAGCAGGGACAGCTCTGGAAACACCATATATTTT. The entire variable domain, with the rest obtained from reference TRBV15 and TRBJ1-3, is as follows: DAMVIQNPRYQVTQFGKPVTLSCSQTLNHNVMYWYQQKSSQAPKLLFHYYDKDFNNEADTPDNFQSRRPNTSFCFLDIRSPGLGDTAMYLCATSRDSSGNTIYFGEGSWLTVV.

V is TRBV29-1 and J is TRBJ2-7; D unresolved. V was trimmed by 4 bases and J by 4 bases, leaving 14 bases between them. Germline V CDR1 and CDR2: SQVTM, ANQGSEA. The CDR3 spans 13 residues. In nucleotides, the CDR3 is TGCAGCGTTGCAAAGGTAGGGTTATACGAGCAGTACTTC. Amino acids: CSVAKVGLYEQYF.

This chain connects TRBV5-6 to TRBJ1-5; 8 bases agree with TRBD1. Germline CDR1 reads SGHDT; CDR2 reads YYEEEE. The CDR3 extends over 16 amino acids. V lost 2 bases to trimming and J lost 7 bases; unmatched junction nucleotides: 11. CDR3 sequence reads: CASSFRGDRHWQPQHF. For the CDR3, the DNA is TGTGCCAGCAGCTTTCGGGGGGACAGGCACTGGCAGCCCCAGCATTTT.

The rearrangement links TRBV6-2 or TRBV6-3 to TRBJ1-1; D gene unclear. Between the trimmed V and J ends, which lost 5 bases and 1 base, there was a span of 20 bases. Germline V CDR1 and CDR2: MNHEY, SVGEGT. The CDR3 has 17 amino acids. The CDR3 region has the DNA TGTGCCAGCAGTGGGCCGTTAGGATCGATAGCGAACACTGAAGCTTTCTTT. This gives the protein CASSGPLGSIANTEAFF.

The chain is built from TRBV7-2 and TRBJ1-2; D uncertain. V shed 3 bases and J shed 8 bases, with 7 bases lying between them. The CDR3 consists of 11 residues. The V gene's germline CDR1 is SGHTA and CDR2 FQGNSA. The CDR3 DNA follows: TGTGCCAGCAGCTTGATGGGAGGCTACACCTTC. Its protein is CASSLMGGYTF.

CDR3 nucleotide sequence: TGTGCCAGCAGTTTCCTTGGGATCACTGAAGCTTTCTTT. This translates into CASSFLGITEAFF. The chain uses TRBV28 and TRBJ1-1, with D hard to call. The V end lost 3 bases, the J end lost 4 bases, and 9 bases lay between the germline ends. Per germline, CDR1 MDHEN and CDR2 SYDVKM. The CDR3 covers 13 residues.

This rearrangement joins TRBV12-3 or TRBV12-4 to TRBJ1-1; D gene unclear. The V gene lost 7 bases and the J gene lost 6 bases, with 9 bases spanning the gap. The CDR3 is made up of 11 amino acids. CDR3 DNA sequence: TGTGCCAGCATGAAGAAACCTGAAGCTTTCTTT. This sequence encodes CASMKKPEAFF.